The clone carrying this TCR beta chain was seen just once. Its antigen is unidentified. The data originate from a study of OX40 agonist ivuxolimab in advanced cancers. Background on the study: Head and neck, renal cell, melanoma or hepatocellular carcinoma were the cancers that dose-escalation patients had.

Study results and caveats: Antigen specificity remained undetermined for the expanded peripheral T cells. Clonal expansion was among the lowest in partial responders at 0.1-3.0 mg/kg, especially CD8+.

Libraries were prepared by immunoSEQ multiplex PCR; TCRdb keeps only in-frame clonotypes and omits some of them. Here the sample spans about 81,000 clones, more than 70% being singletons. V was pared by 4 bases and J by 2 bases, with 6 bases of the junction left unmatched. This CDR3 spans 15 amino acids. The germline V gene encodes CDR1 SGHKS and CDR2 YYEKEE (reference sequence). No patient had autoimmune disease or received systemic immunosuppression. The TCR originated in an adult with an advanced solid tumor such as melanoma, head and neck, liver or kidney cancer. The specimen was CD4+ or CD8+ T cells sorted from blood, collected in a trial of the OX40 agonist ivuxolimab. V is TRBV5-5 and J is TRBJ2-1, with 7 bases aligning to TRBD2. Here the CDR3 reads CASSATGTTYNEQFF. The CDR3 DNA sequence: TGTGCCAGCAGCGCCACCGGGACTACCTACAATGAGCAGTTCTTC.